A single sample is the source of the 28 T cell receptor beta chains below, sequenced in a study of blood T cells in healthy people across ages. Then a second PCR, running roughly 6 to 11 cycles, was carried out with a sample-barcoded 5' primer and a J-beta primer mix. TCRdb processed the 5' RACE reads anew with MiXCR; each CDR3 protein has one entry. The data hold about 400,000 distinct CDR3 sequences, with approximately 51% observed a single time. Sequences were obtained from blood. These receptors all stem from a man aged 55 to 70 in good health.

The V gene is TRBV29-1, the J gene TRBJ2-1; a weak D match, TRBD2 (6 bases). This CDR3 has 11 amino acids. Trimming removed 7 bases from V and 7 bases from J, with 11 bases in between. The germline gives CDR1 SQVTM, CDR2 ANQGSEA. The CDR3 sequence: CSGGVGNEQFF. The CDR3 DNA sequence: TGCAGCGGCGGGGTTGGAAATGAGCAGTTCTTC.

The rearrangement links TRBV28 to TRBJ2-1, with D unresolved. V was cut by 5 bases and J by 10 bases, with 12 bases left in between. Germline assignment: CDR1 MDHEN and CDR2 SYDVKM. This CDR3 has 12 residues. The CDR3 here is CASSLERWEQFF. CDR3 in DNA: TGTGCCAGCAGTCTGGAGAGGTGGGAGCAGTTCTTC.

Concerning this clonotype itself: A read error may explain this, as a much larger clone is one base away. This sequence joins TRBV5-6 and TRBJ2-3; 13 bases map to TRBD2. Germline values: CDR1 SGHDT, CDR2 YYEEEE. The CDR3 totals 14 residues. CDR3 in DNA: TGTGTCAGCAGCCTGACTAGCGGGGGGGATACGCAGTATTTT. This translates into CVSSLTSGGDTQYF.

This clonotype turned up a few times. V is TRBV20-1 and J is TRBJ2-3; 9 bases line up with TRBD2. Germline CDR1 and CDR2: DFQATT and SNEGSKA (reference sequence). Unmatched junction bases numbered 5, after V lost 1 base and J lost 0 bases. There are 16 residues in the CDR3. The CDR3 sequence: CSARAEGLASTDTQYF. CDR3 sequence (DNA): TGCAGTGCTAGAGCCGAGGGACTAGCTAGCACAGATACGCAGTATTTT.

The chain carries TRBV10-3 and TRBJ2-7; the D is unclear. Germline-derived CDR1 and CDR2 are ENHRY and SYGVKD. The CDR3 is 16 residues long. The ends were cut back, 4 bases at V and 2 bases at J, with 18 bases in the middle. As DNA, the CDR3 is TGTGCCATCAGTGTATCCTCGGGCGCAGCCCCCTACGAGCAGTACTTC. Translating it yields CAISVSSGAAPYEQYF.

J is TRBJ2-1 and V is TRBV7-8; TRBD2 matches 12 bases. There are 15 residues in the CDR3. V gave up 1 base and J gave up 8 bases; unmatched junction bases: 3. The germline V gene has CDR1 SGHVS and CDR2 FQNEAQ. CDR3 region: CASSLGLAGGYEQFF. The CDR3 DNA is TGTGCCAGCAGCTTAGGCCTAGCGGGAGGGTATGAGCAGTTCTTC.

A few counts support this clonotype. CDR3 sequence (DNA): TGTGCCACCAGTGATTTGCGACGGGGCCTCTCAGATACGCAGTATTTT. Translated: CATSDLRRGLSDTQYF. J is TRBJ2-3 and V is TRBV24-1; D could derive from TRBD1 or TRBD2 (5 bases each). The CDR3 has 16 amino acids. Germline V gene sequence: CDR1 KGHDR, CDR2 SFDVKD. Trimming removed 0 bases at V and 4 bases at J, with 13 bases between.

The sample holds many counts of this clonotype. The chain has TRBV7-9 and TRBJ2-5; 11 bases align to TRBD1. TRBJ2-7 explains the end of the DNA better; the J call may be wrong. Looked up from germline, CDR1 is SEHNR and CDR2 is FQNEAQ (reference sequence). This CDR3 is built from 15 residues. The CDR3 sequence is CASSLAGTGGYEQYF. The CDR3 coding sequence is TGTGCCAGCAGCTTAGCCGGGACAGGGGGCTACGAGCAGTACTTC.

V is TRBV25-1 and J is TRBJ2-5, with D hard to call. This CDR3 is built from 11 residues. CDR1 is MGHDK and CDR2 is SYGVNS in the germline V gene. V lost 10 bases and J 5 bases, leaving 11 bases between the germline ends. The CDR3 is CANHRRETQYF. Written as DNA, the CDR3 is TGTGCCAACCATCGAAGGGAGACCCAGTACTTC.

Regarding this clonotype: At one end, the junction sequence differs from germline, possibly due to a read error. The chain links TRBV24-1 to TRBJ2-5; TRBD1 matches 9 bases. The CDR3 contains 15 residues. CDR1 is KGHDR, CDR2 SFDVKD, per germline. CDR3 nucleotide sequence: TGTGCCACTAGTGATGTTGGGACAGGGAAAGAGACCCAGTACTTC. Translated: CATSDVGTGKETQYF.

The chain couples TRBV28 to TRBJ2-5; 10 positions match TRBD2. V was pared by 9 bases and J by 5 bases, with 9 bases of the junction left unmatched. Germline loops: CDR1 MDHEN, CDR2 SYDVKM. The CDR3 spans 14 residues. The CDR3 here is CARLLAGESETQYF. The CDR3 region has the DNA TGTGCCAGGCTCCTAGCGGGAGAATCGGAGACCCAGTACTTC.

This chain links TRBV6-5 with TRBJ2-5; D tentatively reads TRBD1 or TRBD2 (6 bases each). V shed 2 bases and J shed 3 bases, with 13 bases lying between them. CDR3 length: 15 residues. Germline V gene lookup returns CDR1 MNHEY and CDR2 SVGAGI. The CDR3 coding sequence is TGTGCCAGCAGTTACGCGGGACAAGAAGAAGAGACCCAGTACTTC. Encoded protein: CASSYAGQEEETQYF.

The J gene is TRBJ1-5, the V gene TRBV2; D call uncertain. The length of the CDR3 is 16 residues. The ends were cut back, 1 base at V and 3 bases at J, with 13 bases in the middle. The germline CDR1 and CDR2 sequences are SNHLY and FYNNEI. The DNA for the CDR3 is TGTGCCAGCAGTGAAGAAAACAGTTCAGTCAATCAGCCCCAGCATTTT. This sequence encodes CASSEENSSVNQPQHF.

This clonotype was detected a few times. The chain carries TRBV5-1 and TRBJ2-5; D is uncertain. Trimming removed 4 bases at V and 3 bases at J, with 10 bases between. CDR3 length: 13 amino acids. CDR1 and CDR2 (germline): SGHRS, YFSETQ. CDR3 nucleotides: TGCGCCAGCAGCCCTTTGGTGGAAGAGACCCAGTACTTC. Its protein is CASSPLVEETQYF. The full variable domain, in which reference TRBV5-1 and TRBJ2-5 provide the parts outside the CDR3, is KAGVTQTPRYLIKTRGQQVTLSCSPISGHRSVSWYQQTPGQGLQFLFEYFSETQRNKGNFPGRFSGRQFSNSRSEMNVSTLELGDSALYLCASSPLVEETQYFGPGTRLLVL.

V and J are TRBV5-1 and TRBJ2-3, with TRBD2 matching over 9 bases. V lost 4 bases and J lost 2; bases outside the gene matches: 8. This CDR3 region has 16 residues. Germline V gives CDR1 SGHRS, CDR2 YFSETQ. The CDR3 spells CASSPFTSGHTDTQYF. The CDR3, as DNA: TGCGCCAGCAGCCCATTCACTAGCGGGCACACAGATACGCAGTATTTT.

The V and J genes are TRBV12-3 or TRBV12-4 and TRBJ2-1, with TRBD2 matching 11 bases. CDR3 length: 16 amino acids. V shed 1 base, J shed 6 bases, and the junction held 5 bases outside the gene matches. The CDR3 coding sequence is TGTGCCAGCAGTTTAGGGAAAACTAGCGGGAGCAATGAGCAGTTCTTC. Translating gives CASSLGKTSGSNEQFF.

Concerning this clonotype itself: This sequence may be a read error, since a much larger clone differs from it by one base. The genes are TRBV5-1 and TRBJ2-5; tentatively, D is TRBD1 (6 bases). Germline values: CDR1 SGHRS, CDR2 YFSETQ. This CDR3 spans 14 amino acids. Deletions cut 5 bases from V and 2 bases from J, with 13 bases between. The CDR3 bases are TGCGCCAGCAGTAACACCAGGGGACAAGAGACCCAGTACTTC. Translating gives CASSNTRGQETQYF.

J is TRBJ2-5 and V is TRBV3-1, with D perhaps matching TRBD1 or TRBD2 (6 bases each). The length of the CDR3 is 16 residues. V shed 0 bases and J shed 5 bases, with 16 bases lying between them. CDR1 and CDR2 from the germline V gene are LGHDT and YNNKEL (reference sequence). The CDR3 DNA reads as TGTGCCAGCAGCCAAGAGGGGGGCGCGATATGGGAGACCCAGTACTTC. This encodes CASSQEGGAIWETQYF.

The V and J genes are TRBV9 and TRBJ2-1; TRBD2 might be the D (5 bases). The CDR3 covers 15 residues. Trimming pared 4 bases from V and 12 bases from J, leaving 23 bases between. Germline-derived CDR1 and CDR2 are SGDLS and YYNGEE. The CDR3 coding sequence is TGTGCCAGCAGCCCCACCCCCGAGGGAGTTTATGGGCAGTTCTTC. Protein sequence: CASSPTPEGVYGQFF.

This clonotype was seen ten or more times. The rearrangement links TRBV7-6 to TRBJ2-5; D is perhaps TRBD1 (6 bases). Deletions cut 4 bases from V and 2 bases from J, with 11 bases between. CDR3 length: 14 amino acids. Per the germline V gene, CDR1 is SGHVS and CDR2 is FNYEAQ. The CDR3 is CASSSAGAQETQYF. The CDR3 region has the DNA TGTGCCAGCAGCTCCGCAGGGGCGCAAGAGACCCAGTACTTC.

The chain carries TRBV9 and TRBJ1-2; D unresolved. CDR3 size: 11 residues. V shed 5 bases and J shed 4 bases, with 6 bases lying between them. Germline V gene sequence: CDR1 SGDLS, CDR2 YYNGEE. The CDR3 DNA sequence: TGTGCCAGCAGGAGAGCCTATGGCTACACCTTC. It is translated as CASRRAYGYTF. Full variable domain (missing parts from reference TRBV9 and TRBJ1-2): DSGVTQTPKHLITATGQRVTLRCSPRSGDLSVYWYQQSLDQGLQFLIQYYNGEERAKGNILERFSAQQFPDLHSELNLSSLELGDSALYFCASRRAYGYTFGSGTRLTVV.

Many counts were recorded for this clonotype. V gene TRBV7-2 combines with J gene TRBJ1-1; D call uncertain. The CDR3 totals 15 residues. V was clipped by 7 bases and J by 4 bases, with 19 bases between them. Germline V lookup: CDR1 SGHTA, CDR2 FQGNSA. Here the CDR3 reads CASNTYQSRGTEAFF. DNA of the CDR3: TGTGCCAGCAACACGTACCAATCCCGGGGCACTGAAGCTTTCTTT.

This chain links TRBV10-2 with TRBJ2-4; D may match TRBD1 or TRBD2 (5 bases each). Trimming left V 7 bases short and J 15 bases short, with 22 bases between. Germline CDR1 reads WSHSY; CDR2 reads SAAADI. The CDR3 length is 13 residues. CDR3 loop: CASKTPGPLGLYF. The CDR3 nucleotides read TGCGCCAGCAAAACGCCGGGACCCCTCGGCCTGTACTTC.

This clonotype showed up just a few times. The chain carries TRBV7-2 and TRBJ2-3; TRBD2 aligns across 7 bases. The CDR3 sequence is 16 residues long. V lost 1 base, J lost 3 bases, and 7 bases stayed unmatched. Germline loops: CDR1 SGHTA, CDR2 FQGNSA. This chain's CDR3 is CASSLGVVGGTDTQYF. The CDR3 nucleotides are TGTGCCAGCAGCTTAGGGGTCGTCGGGGGGACAGATACGCAGTATTTT.

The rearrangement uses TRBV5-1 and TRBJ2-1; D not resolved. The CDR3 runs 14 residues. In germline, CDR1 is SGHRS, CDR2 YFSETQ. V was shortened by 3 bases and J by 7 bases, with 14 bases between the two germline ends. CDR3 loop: CASSSLSPANEQFF. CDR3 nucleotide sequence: TGCGCCAGCAGCTCCCTTAGCCCCGCTAATGAGCAGTTCTTC.

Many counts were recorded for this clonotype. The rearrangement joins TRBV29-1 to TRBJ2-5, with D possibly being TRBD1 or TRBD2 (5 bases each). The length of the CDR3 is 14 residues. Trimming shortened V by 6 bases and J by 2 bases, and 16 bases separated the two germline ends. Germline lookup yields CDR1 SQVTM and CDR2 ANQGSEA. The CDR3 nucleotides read TGCAGCGTGGATCGTGGGGGACGGCAAGAGACCCAGTACTTC. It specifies CSVDRGGRQETQYF.

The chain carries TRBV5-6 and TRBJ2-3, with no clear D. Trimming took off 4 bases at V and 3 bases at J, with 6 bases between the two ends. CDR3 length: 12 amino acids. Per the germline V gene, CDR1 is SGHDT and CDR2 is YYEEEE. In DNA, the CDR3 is TGTGCCAGCAGCCATGGAACAGATACGCAGTATTTT. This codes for CASSHGTDTQYF.

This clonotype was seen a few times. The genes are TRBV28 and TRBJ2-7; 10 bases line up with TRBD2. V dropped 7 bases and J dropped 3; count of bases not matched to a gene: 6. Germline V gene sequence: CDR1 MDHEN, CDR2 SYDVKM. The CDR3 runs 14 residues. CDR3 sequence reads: CASTLAGVIYEQYF. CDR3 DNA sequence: TGTGCCAGCACTCTAGCGGGAGTCATCTACGAGCAGTACTTC.